The entry below describes one T cell receptor beta chain. The sample originates from a study of blood T cell repertoires in COVID-19. Study information: From the United States, Italy and Spain came samples of acute and convalescent COVID-19.

The CDR3 loop spans 16 amino acids. The V end lost 2 bases, the J end lost 5 bases, and 18 bases lay between the germline ends. CDR1 and CDR2 (germline): SGHAT, FQDESV (reference sequence). Followed longitudinally, the Seattle patients had been enrolled during active infection. Sequenced by immunoSEQ multiplex PCR; TCRdb stores in-frame clones only, minus some. The sample has over 250,000 clones; about 90% are singletons. This clonotype was sampled from a woman in her sixties or seventies with COVID-19, enrolled during active disease. The sequencing input was peripheral blood. The V and J genes are TRBV11-1 and TRBJ1-2; no definite D call. In DNA form, the CDR3 reads TGTGCCAGCAGCTTATCGGTGGTGGTCGGGAAGTATGGCTACACCTTC. Translating gives CASSLSVVVGKYGYTF.